This is a list of T cell receptor beta chains from one sample in a study of blood T cell repertoires in COVID-19. Profiled with immunoSEQ multiplex PCR; TCRdb holds only in-frame clones, not every one. Of about 180,000 clones in the sample, roughly 78% were seen once. Source material: peripheral blood. The receptors were gathered from a man aged 65 to 79 with active or convalescent COVID-19. The CDR3 runs from the conserved cysteine through the conserved F or W. D genes are given only for firm matches. Size values are once, few and many counts, or a class for expanded clones, and some rows have none.

V: TRBV4-1
J: TRBJ2-7
D: .
size: .
DNA: TGCGCCAGCAGCCAAGATGTAGGGGTGTACGAGCAGTACTTC
CDR3: CASSQDVGVYEQYF

V: TRBV19
J: TRBJ2-3
D: .
size: .
DNA: TGTGCCAGTAGTATGGAAATAGGGCAGGGTGGAACAGATACGCAGTATTTT
CDR3: CASSMEIGQGGTDTQYF

V: TRBV30
J: TRBJ1-6
D: .
size: .
DNA: TGTGCCTGTCCTCCGGCCAGAGGGTCCTATAATTCACCCCTCCACTTT
CDR3: CACPPARGSYNSPLHF

V: TRBV4-3
J: TRBJ2-3
D: TRBD2
size: .
DNA: TGCGCCAGCAGCCAGCTTCTAGCGGGGGGAACAGATACGCAGTATTTT
CDR3: CASSQLLAGGTDTQYF

V: TRBV24-1
J: TRBJ2-7
D: .
size: .
DNA: TGTGCCACCAGTGAAGGGAGCGGGTACGAGCAGTACTTC
CDR3: CATSEGSGYEQYF

V: TRBV10-1
J: TRBJ2-7
D: .
size: .
DNA: TGCGCCAGCAGTGCTGGCGGCTCCTACGAGCAGTACTTC
CDR3: CASSAGGSYEQYF

V: TRBV2
J: TRBJ2-5
D: .
size: .
DNA: TGTGCCAGCAGTGAAAAGACAGTCCAAGAGACCCAGTACTTC
CDR3: CASSEKTVQETQYF

V: TRBV6-5
J: TRBJ1-5
D: .
size: few
DNA: TGTGCCAGCACCCCGAGGGGAGGTCAGCCCCAGCATTTT
CDR3: CASTPRGGQPQHF

V: TRBV11-2
J: TRBJ1-2
D: TRBD1
size: .
DNA: TGTGCCAGCAGCTTAGAGGGACAGGGGGTCTATGGCTACACCTTC
CDR3: CASSLEGQGVYGYTF

V: TRBV12-2
J: TRBJ2-7
D: .
size: once
DNA: TGTGCAAGTCGCTCAACTCCCCCACTAGCGATTTACGAGCAGTACTTC
CDR3: CASRSTPPLAIYEQYF

V: TRBV5-1
J: TRBJ2-5
D: TRBD2
size: few
DNA: TGCGCCAGCAGCTTGACTTCAGCGGGAGGAGGGGAGACCCAGTACTTC
CDR3: CASSLTSAGGGETQYF

V: TRBV2
J: TRBJ1-2
D: TRBD1
size: .
DNA: TGTGCCAGCAGTGAGCAGGGGGCGTCCTATGGCTACACCTTC
CDR3: CASSEQGASYGYTF

V: TRBV2
J: TRBJ1-1
D: .
size: .
DNA: TGTGCCAGCAGTGCGGGGGGCTATATTGAAGCTTTCTTT
CDR3: CASSAGGYIEAFF

V: TRBV7-8
J: TRBJ1-5
D: .
size: many
DNA: TGTGCCAGCACTACTAGGGGGGGACGTAATCAGCCCCAGCATTTT
CDR3: CASTTRGGRNQPQHF

V: TRBV6-1
J: TRBJ2-1
D: TRBD2
size: once
DNA: TGTGCCAGCAGTGAAGCAGGAGGGACCGGGGGGTACAATGAGCAGTTCTTC
CDR3: CASSEAGGTGGYNEQFF

V: TRBV18
J: TRBJ2-1
D: TRBD2
size: .
DNA: TGTGCCAGCTCACCACCGGGGACTAGCGGCTACAATGAGCAGTTCTTC
CDR3: CASSPPGTSGYNEQFF

V: TRBV30
J: TRBJ2-1
D: .
size: .
DNA: TGTGCCTGGGGGCCGGGACATAGCTCCTACAATGAGCAGTTCTTC
CDR3: CAWGPGHSSYNEQFF

V: TRBV19
J: TRBJ1-5
D: .
size: .
DNA: TGTGCCAGTAGTATCCCCTCCGCAGGGTTACCTCAGCCCCAGCATTTT
CDR3: CASSIPSAGLPQPQHF

V: TRBV15
J: TRBJ1-4
D: .
size: .
DNA: TGTGCCACCAGCAGAGATCAGGGGCTGGAAAAACTGTTTTTT
CDR3: CATSRDQGLEKLFF

V: TRBV6-6
J: TRBJ1-2
D: .
size: .
DNA: TGTGCCAGCAACCGGGGAGAGAATAACTATGGCTACACCTTC
CDR3: CASNRGENNYGYTF

V: TRBV18
J: TRBJ1-6
D: TRBD1
size: few
DNA: TGTGCCAGCTCCCGAGGGGGACAGGGGCTCTCACCCCTCCACTTT
CDR3: CASSRGGQGLSPLHF

V: TRBV3-1/TRBV3-2
J: TRBJ2-2
D: .
size: .
DNA: TGTGCCAGCAGCCAAGGACAGAAGTCCGGGGAGCTGTTTTTT
CDR3: CASSQGQKSGELFF

V: TRBV6-1
J: TRBJ1-2
D: .
size: .
DNA: TGTGCCAGCAGTACGCGGACAGCTGCCTATGGCTACACCTTC
CDR3: CASSTRTAAYGYTF

V: TRBV7-2
J: TRBJ2-1
D: TRBD2
size: .
DNA: TGTGCCAGCAGCACACGGACTAGCGGTGAGCAGTTCTTC
CDR3: CASSTRTSGEQFF

V: TRBV6-4
J: TRBJ1-1
D: .
size: .
DNA: TGTGCCAGCCGACCAGACAGTGTGAACACTGAAGCTTTCTTT
CDR3: CASRPDSVNTEAFF

V: TRBV24-1
J: TRBJ2-3
D: TRBD1
size: .
DNA: TGTGCCACCAGTGACCAGACAGGGGGCACAGATACGCAGTATTTT
CDR3: CATSDQTGGTDTQYF